The T cell receptor beta chain described here comes from a study of T cells after yellow fever vaccination. This clonotype has only a few counts. From the 5' RACE reads, TCRdb called clonotypes with MiXCR, one entry per CDR3 protein. The repertoire has roughly 170,000 distinct CDR3 sequences, about a tenth of them found once; the top ten carry roughly 33%. The germline V gene has CDR1 KGHDR and CDR2 SFDVKD. V dropped 4 bases and J dropped 1 base, with 12 bases sitting between them. This CDR3 region has 16 residues. The starting material was CD8+ T cells sorted from PBMCs, obtained 45 days after the yellow fever booster vaccination. The clonotype comes from a man aged 18 to 30 who received the YFV17D yellow fever vaccine. The chain joins TRBV24-1 to TRBJ2-2; D remains ambiguous. The CDR3 loop reads CATSDLDEMNTGELFF. CDR3 coding DNA: TGTGCCACCAGTGACCTTGACGAGATGAACACCGGGGAGCTGTTTTTT.